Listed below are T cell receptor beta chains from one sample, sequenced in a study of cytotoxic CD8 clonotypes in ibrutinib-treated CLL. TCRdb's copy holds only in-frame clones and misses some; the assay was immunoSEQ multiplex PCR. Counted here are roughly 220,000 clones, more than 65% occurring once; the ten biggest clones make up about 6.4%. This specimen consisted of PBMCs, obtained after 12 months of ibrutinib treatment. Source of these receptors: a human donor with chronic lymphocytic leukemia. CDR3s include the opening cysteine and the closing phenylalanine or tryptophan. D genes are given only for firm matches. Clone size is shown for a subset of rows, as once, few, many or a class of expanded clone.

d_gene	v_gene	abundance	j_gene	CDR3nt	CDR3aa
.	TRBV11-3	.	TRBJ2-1	TGTGCCAGCAGCTTCTTCTCCGGGAGCGGGAATGAGCAGTTCTTC	CASSFFSGSGNEQFF
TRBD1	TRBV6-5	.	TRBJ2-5	TGTGCCAGCAGTCCCCGGACAGGCCAAGAGACCCAGTACTTC	CASSPRTGQETQYF
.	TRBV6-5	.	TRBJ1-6	TGTGCCAGCAGGACCGAACAACAGAATTCACCCCTCCACTTT	CASRTEQQNSPLHF
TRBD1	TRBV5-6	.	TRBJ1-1	TGTGCCAGCACAGGGGGCACTGAAGCTTTCTTT	CASTGGTEAFF
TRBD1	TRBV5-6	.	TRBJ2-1	TGTGCCAGCAGCCCGTTGAGAGGGGGCCGCAATGAGCAGTTCTTC	CASSPLRGGRNEQFF
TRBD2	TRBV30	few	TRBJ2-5	TGTGCCGGAGATAGACTAGCGGGAGACCCCCAGTACTTC	CAGDRLAGDPQYF
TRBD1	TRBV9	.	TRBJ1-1	TGTGCCAGCAGCAAATGGACAGGCCTGGGGCCTGAAGCTTTCTTT	CASSKWTGLGPEAFF
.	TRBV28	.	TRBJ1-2	TGTGCCAGCACCGATGGTACCTATGGCTACACCTTC	CASTDGTYGYTF
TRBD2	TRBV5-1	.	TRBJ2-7	TGCGCCAGCAGCGCCCAGAGAGGGCTGACTAGCGGGAGGGTCGGGTACGAGCAGTACTTC	CASSAQRGLTSGRVGYEQYF
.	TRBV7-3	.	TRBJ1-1	TGTGCCAGCAGCTTAAGCGACGGGCAGGGCATCGCTTTCTTT	CASSLSDGQGIAFF
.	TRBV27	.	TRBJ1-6	TGTGCCAGCAGCCGGGTTGTGAATTCACCCCTCCACTTT	CASSRVVNSPLHF
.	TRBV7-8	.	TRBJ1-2	TGTGCCAGCAGCTCGTCGATGCAGGGGATCTATGGCTACACCTTC	CASSSSMQGIYGYTF
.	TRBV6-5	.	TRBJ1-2	TGTGCCAGCAGTTACGAGCACTACTATGGCTACACCTTC	CASSYEHYYGYTF
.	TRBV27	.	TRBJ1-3	TGTGCCAGCAGTTTGACTGGGAACTCTGGAAACACCATATATTTT	CASSLTGNSGNTIYF
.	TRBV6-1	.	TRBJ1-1	TGTGCCAGCAGTGAAAGGGAGCTAAAAAACACTGAAGCTTTCTTT	CASSERELKNTEAFF